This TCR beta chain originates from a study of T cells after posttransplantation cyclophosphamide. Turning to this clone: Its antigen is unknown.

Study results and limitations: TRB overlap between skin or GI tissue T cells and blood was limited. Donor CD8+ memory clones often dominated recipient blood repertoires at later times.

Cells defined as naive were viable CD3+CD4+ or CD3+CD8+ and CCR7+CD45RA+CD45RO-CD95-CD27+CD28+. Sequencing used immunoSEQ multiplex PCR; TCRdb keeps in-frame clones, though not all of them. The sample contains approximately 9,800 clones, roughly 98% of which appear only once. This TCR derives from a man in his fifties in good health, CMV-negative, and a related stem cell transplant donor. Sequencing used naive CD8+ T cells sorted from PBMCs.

For the CDR3, the DNA is TGTGCCAGCAGTTTAACGACAGGGGAGGGCTGGGTTGGGGCCAACGTCCTGACTTTC. This encodes CASSLTTGEGWVGANVLTF. This sequence joins TRBV27 and TRBJ2-6, with a tentative D call TRBD1 (8 bases). The V end lost 2 bases, the J end lost 3 bases, and 20 bases lay between the germline ends. Looked up from germline, CDR1 is MNHEY and CDR2 is SMNVEV (reference sequence). CDR3 length: 19 amino acids. The full variable domain, with the rest looked up from reference TRBV27 and TRBJ2-6, is EAQVTQNPRYLITVTGKKLTVTCSQNMNHEYMSWYRQDPGLGLRQIYYSMNVEVTDKGDVPEGYKVSRKEKRNFPLILESPSPNQTSLYFCASSLTTGEGWVGANVLTFGAGSRLTVL.